The clone carrying this TCR beta chain was observed a few times. No antigen is known for it. These data are taken from a study of cytomegalovirus exposure and HLA in healthy donors. The germline V gene has CDR1 SGHRS and CDR2 YFSETQ. CDR3 length: 15 residues. V trimming: 4 bases; J trimming: 2 bases; junction bases outside the gene matches: 4. Primers included in the PCR were 60 Vbeta and 13 Jbeta primers. Libraries were prepared by immunoSEQ multiplex PCR; TCRdb keeps only in-frame clonotypes and omits some of them. The sample yields approximately 150,000 clones, around 75% seen once. Study results and caveats: Available immune exposure information was restricted to CMV serostatus only.

Sample: PBMCs. The V call is TRBV5-1, the J call TRBJ1-4, with TRBD1 matching over 8 bases. This receptor was identified in a man between 18 and 29 years old in good health and CMV-seropositive. As DNA, the CDR3 is TGCGCCAGCAGCCTGTCAGGGGGCACTAATGAAAAACTGTTTTTT. It encodes CASSLSGGTNEKLFF.